Sequencing of this TCR beta chain was carried out in a study of T-cell reconstitution after alpha-beta-depleted transplantation in children. Study-level results: It was surviving recipient T cells and thymic progenitors that gave some patients high TCRbeta diversity at day 60. A year had passed since transplant, and T-cell counts and diversity by then came mostly from newly produced T cells. Expanded clones from the graft, numbering several hundred, reportedly supplied alpha-beta T cells about two months after transplant.

Unique molecular identifiers tagged the TCRbeta library. From the PCR reads, TCRdb called clonotypes with MiXCR, one entry per CDR3 protein. The sample consists of 600,000 or so distinct CDR3 sequences, 20% to 25% of them appearing once. In this sample, this clonotype turned up many times. Its antigen is still unknown. The CDR3 length is 15 residues. CDR1 is MNHEY, CDR2 SVGAGI, per germline. The V gene lost 2 bases and the J gene lost 2 bases, with 11 bases spanning the gap. This rearrangement joins TRBV6-5 to TRBJ2-3; no clear D gene. This receptor was obtained from a boy in the first two years of life who had a stem cell transplant for acute myeloid leukemia, so the T cells may come from the graft donor. Sequencing was performed on PBMCs, mostly from graft donor cells, taken 360 days after TCRalphabeta/CD19-depleted stem cell transplant. DNA of the CDR3: TGTGCCAGCAGTTACGGGTCCGCCTTCACAGATACGCAGTATTTT. Translation gives CASSYGSAFTDTQYF.